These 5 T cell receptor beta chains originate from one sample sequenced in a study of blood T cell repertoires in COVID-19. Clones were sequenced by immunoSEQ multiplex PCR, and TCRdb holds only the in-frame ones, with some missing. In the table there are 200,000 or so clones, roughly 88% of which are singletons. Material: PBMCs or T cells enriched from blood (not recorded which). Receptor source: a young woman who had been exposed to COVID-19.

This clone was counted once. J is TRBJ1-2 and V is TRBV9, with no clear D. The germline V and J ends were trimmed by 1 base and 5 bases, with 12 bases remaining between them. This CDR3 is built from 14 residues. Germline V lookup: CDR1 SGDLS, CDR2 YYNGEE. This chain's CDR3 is CASSVTGVPYGYTF. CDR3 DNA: TGTGCCAGCAGCGTAACCGGTGTCCCATATGGCTACACCTTC.

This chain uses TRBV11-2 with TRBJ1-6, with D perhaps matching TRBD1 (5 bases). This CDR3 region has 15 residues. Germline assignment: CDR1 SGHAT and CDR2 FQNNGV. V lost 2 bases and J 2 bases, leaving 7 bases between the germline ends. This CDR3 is CASSLRGAYNSPLHF. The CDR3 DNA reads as TGTGCCAGCAGCTTAAGGGGCGCCTATAATTCACCCCTCCACTTT.

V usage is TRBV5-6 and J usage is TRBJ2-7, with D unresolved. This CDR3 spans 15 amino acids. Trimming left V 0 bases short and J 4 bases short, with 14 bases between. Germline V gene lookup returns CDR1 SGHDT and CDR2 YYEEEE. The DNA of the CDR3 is TGTGCCAGCAGCTTGGATTTTTCTGCAGGTTACGAGCAGTACTTC. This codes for CASSLDFSAGYEQYF.

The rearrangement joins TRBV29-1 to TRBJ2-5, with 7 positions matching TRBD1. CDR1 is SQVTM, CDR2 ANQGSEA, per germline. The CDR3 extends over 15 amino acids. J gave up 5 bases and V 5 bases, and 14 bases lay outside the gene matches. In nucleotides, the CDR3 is TGCAGCGTTCCTCAAATAGGGGGCTTTGGGGAGACCCAGTACTTC. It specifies CSVPQIGGFGETQYF.

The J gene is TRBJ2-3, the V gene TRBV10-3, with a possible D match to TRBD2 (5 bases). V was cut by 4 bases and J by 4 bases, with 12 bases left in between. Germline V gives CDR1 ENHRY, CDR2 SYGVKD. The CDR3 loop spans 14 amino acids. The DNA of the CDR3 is TGTGCCATCAGTGCGGTGGGAGAGGCAGATACGCAGTATTTT. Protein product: CAISAVGEADTQYF.